Below, one T cell receptor (beta chain) is given with its context. The data are from a study of tumor-infiltrating lymphocytes in oesophageal squamous cell carcinoma. This CDR3 region has 12 residues. Germline CDR1 is ENHRY and CDR2 is SYGVKD. Each CDR3 protein is one row after TCRdb ran MiXCR on the PCR reads. In the table there are 20,000 or so distinct CDR3 sequences, approximately 35% of which are singletons. Sequenced input: esophageal tumor tissue. The source of this sequence is a female donor with esophageal squamous cell carcinoma. V gene TRBV10-3 combines with J gene TRBJ2-1, with D perhaps TRBD1 (6 bases). The end of the DNA aligns better with TRBJ2-5, so the J call may be wrong. The CDR3 loop is CATRTEGETQYF. The DNA for the CDR3 is TGTGCCACGCGGACAGAGGGGGAGACCCAGTACTTC.